This TCR beta chain derives from a study of CDR3 diversity in severe acne. CDR3 length: 15 amino acids. Trimming cost V 3 bases and J 2 bases; bases outside gene matches: 7. CDR1 SGHRS and CDR2 YFSETQ come from the germline V gene. TCRdb analysed the PCR reads with MiXCR anew, one entry per CDR3 protein. The table has fewer than 90,000 distinct CDR3 sequences, 45% to 65% seen once. The sequence was obtained from a male donor in good health, without acne. Material for sequencing was blood. This chain joins TRBV5-1 and TRBJ2-7; 8 positions agree with TRBD1. CDR3 sequence: CASSWGQALAYEQYF. In DNA form, the CDR3 reads TGCGCCAGCAGCTGGGGACAGGCACTAGCCTACGAGCAGTACTTC.